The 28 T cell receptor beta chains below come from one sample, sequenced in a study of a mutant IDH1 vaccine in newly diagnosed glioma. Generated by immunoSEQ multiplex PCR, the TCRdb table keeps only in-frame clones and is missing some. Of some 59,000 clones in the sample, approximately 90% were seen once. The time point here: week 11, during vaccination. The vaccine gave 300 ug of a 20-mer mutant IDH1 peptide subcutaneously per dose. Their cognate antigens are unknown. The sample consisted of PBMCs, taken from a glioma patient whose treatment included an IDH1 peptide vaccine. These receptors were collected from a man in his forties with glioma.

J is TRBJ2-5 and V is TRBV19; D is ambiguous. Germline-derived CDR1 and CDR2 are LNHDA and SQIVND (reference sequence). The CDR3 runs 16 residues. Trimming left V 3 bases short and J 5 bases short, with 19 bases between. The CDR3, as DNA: TGTGCCAGTAGTATCTCTGCAGTGTCCCCCCAGGAGACCCAGTACTTC. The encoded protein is CASSISAVSPQETQYF.

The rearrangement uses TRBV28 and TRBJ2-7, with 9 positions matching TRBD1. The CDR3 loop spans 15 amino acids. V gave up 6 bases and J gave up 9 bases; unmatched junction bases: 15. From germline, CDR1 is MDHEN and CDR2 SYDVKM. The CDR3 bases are TGTGCCAGCAGAGGCGGGACAGGGACGTTTAGAGGGCAGTACTTC. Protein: CASRGGTGTFRGQYF.

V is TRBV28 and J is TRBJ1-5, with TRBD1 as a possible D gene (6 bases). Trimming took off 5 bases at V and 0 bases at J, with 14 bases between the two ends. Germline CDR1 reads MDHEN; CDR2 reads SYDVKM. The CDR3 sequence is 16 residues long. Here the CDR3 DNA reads TGTGCCAGCAGTACAGACAGGTCTTATAGCAATCAGCCCCAGCATTTT. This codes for CASSTDRSYSNQPQHF.

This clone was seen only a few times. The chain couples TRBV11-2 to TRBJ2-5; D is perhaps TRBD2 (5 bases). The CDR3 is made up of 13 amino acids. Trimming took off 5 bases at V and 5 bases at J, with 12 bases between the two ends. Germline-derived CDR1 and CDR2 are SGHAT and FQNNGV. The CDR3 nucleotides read TGTGCCAGCAGCCTCTGGAGGTTGGAGACCCAGTACTTC. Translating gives CASSLWRLETQYF.

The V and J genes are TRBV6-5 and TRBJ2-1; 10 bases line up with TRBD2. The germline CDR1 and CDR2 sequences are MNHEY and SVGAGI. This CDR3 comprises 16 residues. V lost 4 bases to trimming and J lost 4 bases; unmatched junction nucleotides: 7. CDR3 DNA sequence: TGTGCCAGCAGTTCCCTAGCGGGAGTGGGATACAATGAGCAGTTCTTC. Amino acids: CASSSLAGVGYNEQFF.

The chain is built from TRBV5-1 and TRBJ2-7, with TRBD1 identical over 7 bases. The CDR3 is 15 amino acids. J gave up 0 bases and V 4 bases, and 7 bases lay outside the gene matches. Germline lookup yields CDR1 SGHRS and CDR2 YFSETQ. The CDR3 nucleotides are TGCGCCAGCAGCCCCGGACAGGTTTTCTCCTACGAGCAGTACTTC. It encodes CASSPGQVFSYEQYF. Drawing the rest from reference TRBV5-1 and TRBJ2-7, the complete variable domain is KAGVTQTPRYLIKTRGQQVTLSCSPISGHRSVSWYQQTPGQGLQFLFEYFSETQRNKGNFPGRFSGRQFSNSRSEMNVSTLELGDSALYLCASSPGQVFSYEQYFGPGTRLTVT.

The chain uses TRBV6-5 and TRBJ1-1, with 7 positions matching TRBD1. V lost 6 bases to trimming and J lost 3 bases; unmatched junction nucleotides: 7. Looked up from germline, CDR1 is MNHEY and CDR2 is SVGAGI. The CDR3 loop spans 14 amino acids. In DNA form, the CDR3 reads TGTGCCAGCAGGCACCCAGGGGGTGACACTGAAGCTTTCTTT. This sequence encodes CASRHPGGDTEAFF.

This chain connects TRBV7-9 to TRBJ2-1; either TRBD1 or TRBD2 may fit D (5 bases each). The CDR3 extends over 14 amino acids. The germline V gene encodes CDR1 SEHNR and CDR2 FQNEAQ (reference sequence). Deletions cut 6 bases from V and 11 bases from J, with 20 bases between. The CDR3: CASRPGRTQGQQFF. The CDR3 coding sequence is TGTGCCAGCAGACCGGGACGGACGCAAGGGCAGCAGTTCTTC.

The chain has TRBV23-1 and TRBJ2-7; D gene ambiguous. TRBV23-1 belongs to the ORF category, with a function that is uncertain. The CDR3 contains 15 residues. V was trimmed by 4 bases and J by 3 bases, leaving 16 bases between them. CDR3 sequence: CASSPKDPKGYEQYV. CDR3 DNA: TGCGCCAGCAGTCCAAAGGACCCGAAGGGCTACGAGCAGTACGTC.

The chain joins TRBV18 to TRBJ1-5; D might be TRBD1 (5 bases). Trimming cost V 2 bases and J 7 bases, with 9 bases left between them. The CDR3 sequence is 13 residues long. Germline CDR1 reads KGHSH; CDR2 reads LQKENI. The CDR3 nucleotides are TGTGCCAGCTCACCAGGGGACCCGCAGCCCCAGCATTTT. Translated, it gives CASSPGDPQPQHF.

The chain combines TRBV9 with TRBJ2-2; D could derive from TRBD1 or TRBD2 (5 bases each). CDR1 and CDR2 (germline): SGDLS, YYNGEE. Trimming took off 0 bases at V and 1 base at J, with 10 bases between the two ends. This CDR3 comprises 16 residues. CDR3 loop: CASSVGSGRNTGELFF. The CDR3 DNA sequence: TGTGCCAGCAGCGTAGGCTCAGGGAGGAACACCGGGGAGCTGTTTTTT.

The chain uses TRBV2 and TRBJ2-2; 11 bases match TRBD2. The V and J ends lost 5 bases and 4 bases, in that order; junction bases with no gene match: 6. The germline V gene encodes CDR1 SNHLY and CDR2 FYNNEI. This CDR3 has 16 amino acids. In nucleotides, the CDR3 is TGTGCCAGCAGTCGCGCTAGCGGGAGGACCACCGGGGAGCTGTTTTTT. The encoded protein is CASSRASGRTTGELFF.

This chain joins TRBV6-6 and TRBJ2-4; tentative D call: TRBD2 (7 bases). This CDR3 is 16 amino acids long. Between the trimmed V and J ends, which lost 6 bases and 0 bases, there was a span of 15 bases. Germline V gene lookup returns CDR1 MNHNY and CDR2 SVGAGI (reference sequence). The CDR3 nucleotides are TGTGCCAGCAGCCGGAGGGGGGGTTTAGCCAAAAACATTCAGTACTTC. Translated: CASSRRGGLAKNIQYF.

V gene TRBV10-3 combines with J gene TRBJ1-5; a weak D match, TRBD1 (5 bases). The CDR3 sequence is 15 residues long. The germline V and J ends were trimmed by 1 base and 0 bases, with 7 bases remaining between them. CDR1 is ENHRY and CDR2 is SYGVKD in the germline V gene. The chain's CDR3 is CAISEFQGSNQPQHF. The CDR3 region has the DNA TGTGCCATCAGTGAGTTCCAGGGTAGCAATCAGCCCCAGCATTTT.

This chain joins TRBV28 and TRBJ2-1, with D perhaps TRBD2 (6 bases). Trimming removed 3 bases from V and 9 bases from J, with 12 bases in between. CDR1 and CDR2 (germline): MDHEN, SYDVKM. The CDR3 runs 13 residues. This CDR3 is CASSFELASEQFF. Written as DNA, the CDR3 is TGTGCCAGCAGTTTTGAGCTAGCGAGTGAGCAGTTCTTC.

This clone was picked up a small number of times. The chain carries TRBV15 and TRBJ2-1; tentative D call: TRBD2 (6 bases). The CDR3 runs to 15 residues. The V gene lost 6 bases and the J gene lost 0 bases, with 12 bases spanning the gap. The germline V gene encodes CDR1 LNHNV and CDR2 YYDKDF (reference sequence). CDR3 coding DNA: TGTGCCACCAGTCGAGCGGGCAGCTCCTACAATGAGCAGTTCTTC. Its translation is CATSRAGSSYNEQFF.

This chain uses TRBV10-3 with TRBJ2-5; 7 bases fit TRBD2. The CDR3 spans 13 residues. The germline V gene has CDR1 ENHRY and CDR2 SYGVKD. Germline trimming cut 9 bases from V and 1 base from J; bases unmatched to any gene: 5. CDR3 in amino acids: CAIARETQETQYF. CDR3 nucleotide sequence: TGTGCCATAGCGCGGGAGACCCAAGAGACCCAGTACTTC.

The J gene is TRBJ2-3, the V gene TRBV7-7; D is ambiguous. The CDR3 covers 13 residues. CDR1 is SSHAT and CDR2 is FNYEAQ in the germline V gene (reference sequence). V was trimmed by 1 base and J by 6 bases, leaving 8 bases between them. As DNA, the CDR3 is TGTGCCAGCAGCTTAGATAGTTCGGATACGCAGTATTTT. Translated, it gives CASSLDSSDTQYF.

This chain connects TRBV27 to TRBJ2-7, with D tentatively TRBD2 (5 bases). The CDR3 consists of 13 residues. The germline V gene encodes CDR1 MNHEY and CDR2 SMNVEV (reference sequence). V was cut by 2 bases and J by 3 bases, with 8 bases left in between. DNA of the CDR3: TGTGCCAGCAGTTTAGACTACCGCTACGAGCAGTACTTC. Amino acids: CASSLDYRYEQYF.

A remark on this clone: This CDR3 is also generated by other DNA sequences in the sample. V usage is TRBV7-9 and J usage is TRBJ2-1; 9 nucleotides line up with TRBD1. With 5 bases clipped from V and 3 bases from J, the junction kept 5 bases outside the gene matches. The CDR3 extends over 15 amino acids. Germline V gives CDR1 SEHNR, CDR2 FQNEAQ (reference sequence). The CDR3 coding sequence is TGTGCCAGCAGCCTGGGACAGGGCGGCTACAATGAGCAGTTCTTC. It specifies CASSLGQGGYNEQFF.

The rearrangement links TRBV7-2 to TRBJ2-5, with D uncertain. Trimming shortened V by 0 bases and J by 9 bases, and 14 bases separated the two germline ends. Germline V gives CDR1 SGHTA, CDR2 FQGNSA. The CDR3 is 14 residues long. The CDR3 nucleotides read TGTGCCAGCAGCTTAGCGCCCCCCCCCGAGGCCCAGTACTTC. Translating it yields CASSLAPPPEAQYF.

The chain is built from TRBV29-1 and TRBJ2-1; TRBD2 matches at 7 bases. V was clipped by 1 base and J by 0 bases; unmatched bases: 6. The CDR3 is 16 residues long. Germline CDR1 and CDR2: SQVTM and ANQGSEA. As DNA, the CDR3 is TGCAGCGTTGAAGGGGGGGGTGGTAGCTCCTACAATGAGCAGTTCTTC. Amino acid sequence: CSVEGGGGSSYNEQFF.

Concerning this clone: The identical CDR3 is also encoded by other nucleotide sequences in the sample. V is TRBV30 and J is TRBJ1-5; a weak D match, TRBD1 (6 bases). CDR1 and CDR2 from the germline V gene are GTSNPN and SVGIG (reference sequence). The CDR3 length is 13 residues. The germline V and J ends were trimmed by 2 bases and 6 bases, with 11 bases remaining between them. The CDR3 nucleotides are TGTGCCTGGAGTCGGGGGGCAAGTCAGCCCCAGCATTTT. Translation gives CAWSRGASQPQHF. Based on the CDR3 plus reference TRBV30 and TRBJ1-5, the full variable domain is SQTIHQWPATLVQPVGSPLSLECTVEGTSNPNLYWYRQAAGRGLQLLFYSVGIGQISSEVPQNLSASRPQDRQFILSSKKLLLSDSGFYLCAWSRGASQPQHFGDGTRLSIL.

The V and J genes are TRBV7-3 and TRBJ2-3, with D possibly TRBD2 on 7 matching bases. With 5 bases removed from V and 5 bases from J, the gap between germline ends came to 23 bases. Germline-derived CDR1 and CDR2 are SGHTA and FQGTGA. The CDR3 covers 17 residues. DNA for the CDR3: TGTGCCAGCAGCCCGTCCTCGGGGGGCGGGGTGGGAGATACGCAGTATTTT. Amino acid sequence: CASSPSSGGGVGDTQYF.

The CDR3 nucleotides are TGTGCCACCAGCAGAGTTTCAGGGGACAGACCTCCTTACACCTTC. This encodes CATSRVSGDRPPYTF. The V gene is TRBV15, the J gene TRBJ1-2, with 7 bases identical to TRBD1. This CDR3 contains 15 residues. Germline V gene lookup returns CDR1 LNHNV and CDR2 YYDKDF (reference sequence). V shed 1 base, J shed 11 bases, and the junction held 13 bases outside the gene matches. The variable domain in full, completed from reference TRBV15 and TRBJ1-2, reads DAMVIQNPRYQVTQFGKPVTLSCSQTLNHNVMYWYQQKSSQAPKLLFHYYDKDFNNEADTPDNFQSRRPNTSFCFLDIRSPGLGDTAMYLCATSRVSGDRPPYTFGSGTRLTVV.

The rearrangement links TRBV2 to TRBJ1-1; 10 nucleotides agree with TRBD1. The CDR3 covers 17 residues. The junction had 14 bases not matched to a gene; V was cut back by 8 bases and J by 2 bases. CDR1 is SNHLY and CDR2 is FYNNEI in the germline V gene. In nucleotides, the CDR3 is TGTGCCAGCCTCCTCCAAAGGGGACAGGGGACCAACACTGAAGCTTTCTTT. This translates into CASLLQRGQGTNTEAFF.

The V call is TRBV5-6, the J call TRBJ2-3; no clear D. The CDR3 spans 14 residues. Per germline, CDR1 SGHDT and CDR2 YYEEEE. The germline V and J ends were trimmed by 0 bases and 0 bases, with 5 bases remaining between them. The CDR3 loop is CASSLGRSTDTQYF. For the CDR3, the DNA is TGTGCCAGCAGCTTGGGGCGGAGCACAGATACGCAGTATTTT.

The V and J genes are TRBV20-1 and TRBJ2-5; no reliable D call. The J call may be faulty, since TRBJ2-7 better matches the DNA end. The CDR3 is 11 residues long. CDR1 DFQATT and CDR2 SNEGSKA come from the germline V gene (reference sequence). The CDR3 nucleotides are TGCAGTGCTAGAGGGGGTTACGAGCAGTACTTC. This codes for CSARGGYEQYF.